This TCR beta chain was sequenced in a study of T cells in Graves' hyperthyroidism and ophthalmopathy. Points from the study as a whole: Ophthalmopathy got predicted by the model a median approximately 6.4 months before its onset. Stable hyperthyroidism was told apart from ophthalmopathy by a model built on 13 V-J features.

This CDR3 spans 13 amino acids. The germline V gene encodes CDR1 SGHAT and CDR2 FQNNGV. On this clonotype itself: The antigen remains undetermined. At one boundary the junction diverges from the germline segment, which might be a read error.

Each patient was aged 18 to 65 and had newly diagnosed hyperthyroidism of under 2 months' duration. Amplified regions were TCR beta CDR3 sequences from RNA transcripts. First-round RT-PCR targeting the TCR CDR3 was performed with the HTBI primer set. Using its own MiXCR run on the multiplex PCR reads, TCRdb lists one record per CDR3 protein. This sample yields about 98,000 distinct CDR3 sequences, of which around 40% are seen a single time; 9.5% to 13% belongs to the top ten. The chain uses TRBV11-2 and TRBJ1-5; D is perhaps TRBD1 (6 bases). The origin of this receptor is a woman in her thirties with Graves' hyperthyroidism. Sequencing was performed on peripheral blood or thyroid tissue (not recorded which). CDR3 in amino acids: CASSHRANQPQRF. The CDR3 DNA is TGTGCCAGCAGTCACAGGGCCAATCAGCCCCAGCGTTTC.